This T cell receptor (beta chain) came from a study of control samples from healthy donors and cancer patients. Data came from immunoSEQ multiplex PCR; TCRdb stores just in-frame clones and leaves some out. Seen here are about 120,000 clones, 87% observed once, and the top ten hold roughly an eighth. The CDR3 length is 14 residues. Trimming took 8 bases from V and 0 from J; bases not matched to a gene: 5. Germline V gene sequence: CDR1 LNHDA, CDR2 SQIVND (reference sequence). The sequenced sample consisted of blood. The chain recombines TRBV19 with TRBJ1-1, with 8 bases that match TRBD1. The receptor comes from a man aged 25 to 40 in good health. The CDR3 here is CASRLGQVNTEAFF. The CDR3 DNA follows: TGTGCCAGTCGTCTGGGACAGGTGAACACTGAAGCTTTCTTT.